These 27 T cell receptor beta chains originate from one sample sequenced in a study of T cells after yellow fever vaccination. TCRdb re-analysed the 5' RACE reads in MiXCR, keeping a single row per CDR3 protein. The data contain fewer than 650,000 distinct CDR3 sequences, around a fifth of them singletons. This specimen was PBMCs, taken 21 days after the first yellow fever vaccination. These receptors originate from a man between 18 and 35 years old who received the YFV17D yellow fever vaccine.

The chain recombines TRBV14 with TRBJ1-6; D is undetermined. Trimming shortened V by 0 bases and J by 11 bases, and 8 bases separated the two germline ends. CDR3 size: 13 residues. Germline V CDR1 and CDR2: SGHDN, FVKESK. The CDR3 DNA is TGTGCCAGCAGCCAAGAAGGAGGGACACCCCTCCACTTT. As protein: CASSQEGGTPLHF. Based on the CDR3 plus reference TRBV14 and TRBJ1-6, the full variable domain is EAGVTQFPSHSVIEKGQTVTLRCDPISGHDNLYWYRRVMGKEIKFLLHFVKESKQDESGMPNNRFLAERTGGTYSTLKVQPAELEDSGVYFCASSQEGGTPLHFGNGTRLTVT.

This clonotype was seen at least ten times. The J gene is TRBJ1-2, the V gene TRBV7-9; D uncertain. Trimming pared 5 bases from V and 0 bases from J, leaving 7 bases between. The V gene's germline CDR1 is SEHNR and CDR2 FQNEAQ (reference sequence). The CDR3 has 13 amino acids. Written as DNA, the CDR3 is TGTGCCAGCAGCCGTCTCCCTAACTATGGCTACACCTTC. Its protein is CASSRLPNYGYTF.

The rearrangement joins TRBV15 to TRBJ1-2; D might be TRBD1 (6 bases). Germline V gives CDR1 LNHNV, CDR2 YYDKDF (reference sequence). The CDR3 covers 13 residues. V lost 3 bases and J 5 bases, leaving 10 bases between the germline ends. The chain's CDR3 is CATSRTGGYGYTF. As DNA, the CDR3 is TGTGCCACCAGCAGGACAGGAGGGTATGGCTACACCTTC.

The V and J genes are TRBV12-3 or TRBV12-4 and TRBJ1-5; D unresolved. Trimming took 3 bases from V and 9 from J, leaving 12 bases between them. This CDR3 has 13 amino acids. The CDR3 protein is CASSFPPMRPQHF. The CDR3 DNA sequence: TGTGCCAGCAGTTTCCCCCCAATGCGGCCCCAGCATTTT.

The sample holds a few counts of this clonotype. The chain is built from TRBV5-1 and TRBJ2-5; possibly TRBD2 for D (6 bases). The CDR3 contains 16 residues. V shed 1 base and J shed 4 bases, with 17 bases lying between them. CDR1 is SGHRS and CDR2 is YFSETQ in the germline V gene. The CDR3 loop reads CASSLFLGSGRETQYF. CDR3 nucleotide sequence: TGCGCCAGCAGCTTGTTTCTCGGTAGCGGTAGAGAGACCCAGTACTTC.

The V call is TRBV10-3, the J call TRBJ2-7; tentative D call: TRBD1 (5 bases). The V end lost 7 bases, the J end lost 5 bases, and 9 bases lay between the germline ends. CDR1 is ENHRY and CDR2 is SYGVKD in the germline V gene. The CDR3 length is 11 residues. CDR3 region: CAIKEQDEQYF. The CDR3 DNA reads as TGTGCCATCAAAGAACAGGACGAGCAGTACTTC.

To note about this clonotype: In this CDR3 the conserved last residue, phenylalanine or tryptophan, is missing, so a read error is likely. The rearrangement joins TRBV12-3 or TRBV12-4 to TRBJ2-7; 7 bases fit TRBD2. Trimming removed 6 bases from V and 3 bases from J; junction bases left unmatched: 8. This CDR3 region has 14 residues. Here the CDR3 DNA reads TGTGCCAGCAGCTCCCGGACGGGGGGCTACGAGCAGTACTTA. Its protein product is CASSSRTGGYEQYL.

The chain links TRBV6-1 to TRBJ1-3; D ambiguous. Per germline, CDR1 MNHNS and CDR2 SASEGT. The CDR3 has 16 residues. Trimming removed 7 bases from V and 3 bases from J, with 19 bases in between. CDR3 DNA sequence: TGTGCCAGCAACCACCTGGAGACTCTCTTTGGAAACACCATATATTTT. Encoded protein: CASNHLETLFGNTIYF.

This clonotype showed up just a few times. This rearrangement joins TRBV9 to TRBJ2-1, with 7 bases aligning to TRBD2. The CDR3 covers 15 residues. V lost 2 bases, J lost 7 bases, and 9 bases stayed unmatched. Germline V CDR1 and CDR2: SGDLS, YYNGEE. DNA for the CDR3: TGTGCCAGCAGCGTGAGTAGCGGGTCCCTGAATGAGCAGTTCTTC. Translation gives CASSVSSGSLNEQFF.

This clonotype appeared a few times. The chain joins TRBV7-2 to TRBJ2-7; D remains ambiguous. Trimming shortened V by 5 bases and J by 6 bases, and 20 bases separated the two germline ends. Germline V gives CDR1 SGHTA, CDR2 FQGNSA. The CDR3 totals 15 residues. The CDR3 loop is CASSPNDNPATEQYF. CDR3 DNA sequence: TGTGCCAGCAGCCCCAATGACAACCCGGCCACCGAGCAGTACTTC.

The CDR3 sequence: CASSPGQGLETQYF. The CDR3 nucleotides are TGTGCCAGCAGCCCGGGACAGGGGTTGGAGACCCAGTACTTC. The chain carries TRBV12-3 or TRBV12-4 and TRBJ2-5; 10 nucleotides line up with TRBD1. This CDR3 has 14 residues. V dropped 6 bases and J dropped 5; count of bases not matched to a gene: 6.

V gene TRBV24-1 combines with J gene TRBJ2-1; a possible D gene is TRBD2 (6 bases). V gave up 0 bases and J gave up 5 bases, with 7 bases separating them. The CDR3 has 14 amino acids. Germline assignment: CDR1 KGHDR and CDR2 SFDVKD. In DNA, the CDR3 is TGTGCCACCAGTGATTTGGGGGGGAACAATGAGCAGTTCTTC. It yields the protein CATSDLGGNNEQFF.

As to this clonotype: At one end the junction does not follow the germline gene, possibly because of a read error. The rearrangement links TRBV4-3 to TRBJ2-7; D may correspond to TRBD1 or TRBD2 (5 bases each). CDR3 length: 14 residues. In germline, CDR1 is LGHNA, CDR2 YSLEER. CDR3 nucleotides: TGCGACAGCAGCCTACGGGACGGTGACTACGAGCAGTACTTC. The encoded protein is CDSSLRDGDYEQYF.

The chain uses TRBV19 and TRBJ1-5, with D hard to call. The V and J ends lost 8 bases and 9 bases respectively, with 14 bases between them. CDR1 is LNHDA, CDR2 SQIVND, per germline (reference sequence). The CDR3 has 12 residues. The CDR3 loop is CASLTGQGPQHF. CDR3 sequence (DNA): TGTGCCAGTTTAACCGGGCAAGGGCCCCAGCATTTT.

The V call is TRBV6-2 or TRBV6-3, the J call TRBJ1-1; D ambiguous. V gave up 0 bases and J gave up 7 bases, with 0 bases separating them. This CDR3 comprises 10 residues. Germline CDR1 is MNHEY and CDR2 is SVGEGT. DNA for the CDR3: TGTGCCAGCAGTTACTCTGAAGCTTTCTTT. It translates to CASSYSEAFF.

This clonotype came up a few times. The J gene is TRBJ1-2, the V gene TRBV5-5; D is possibly TRBD1 (5 bases). Trimming left V 1 base short and J 7 bases short, with 14 bases between. The germline V gene has CDR1 SGHKS and CDR2 YYEKEE (reference sequence). CDR3 length equals 14 residues. The CDR3 nucleotides read TGTGCCAGCAGCTTGCTCGGGGGAGCGGGTGGCTACACCTTC. It translates to CASSLLGGAGGYTF. Supplemented by reference TRBV5-5 and TRBJ1-2, the full variable domain reads DAGVTQSPTHLIKTRGQQVTLRCSPISGHKSVSWYQQVLGQGPQFIFQYYEKEERGRGNFPDRFSARQFPNYSSELNVNALLLGDSALYLCASSLLGGAGGYTFGSGTRLTVV.

This clonotype turned up a few times. The chain uses TRBV12-3 or TRBV12-4 and TRBJ2-5; 10 nucleotides agree with TRBD1. CDR3 size: 16 residues. V dropped 8 bases and J dropped 5; count of bases not matched to a gene: 14. The chain's CDR3 is CASGRLDRGRAETQYF. The CDR3 nucleotides read TGTGCCAGCGGCCGCCTCGACAGGGGGCGTGCGGAGACCCAGTACTTC.

This clonotype occurred once. The V gene is TRBV7-9, the J gene TRBJ2-1; TRBD1 might be the D (6 bases). V lost 3 bases, J lost 7 bases, and 13 bases lay in between. This CDR3 is 14 amino acids long. Per the germline V gene, CDR1 is SEHNR and CDR2 is FQNEAQ (reference sequence). The CDR3 here is CASSFAPGVNEQFF. CDR3 sequence (DNA): TGTGCCAGCAGCTTCGCCCCAGGGGTAAATGAGCAGTTCTTC.

The gene calls are TRBV29-1 and TRBJ1-1; D ambiguous. CDR1 and CDR2 (germline): SQVTM, ANQGSEA. The CDR3 has 12 amino acids. Trimming cost V 3 bases and J 5 bases, with 10 bases left between them. CDR3 sequence: CSVERQLTEAFF. The CDR3 DNA is TGCAGCGTTGAGCGTCAGTTAACTGAAGCTTTCTTT. The entire variable domain, with the rest obtained from reference TRBV29-1 and TRBJ1-1, is as follows: SAVISQKPSRDICQRGTSLTIQCQVDSQVTMMFWYRQQPGQSLTLIATANQGSEATYESGFVIDKFPISRPNLTFSTLTVSNMSPEDSSIYLCSVERQLTEAFFGQGTRLTVV.

This clonotype appeared a few times. V and J are TRBV6-1 and TRBJ2-1; 10 bases agree with TRBD2. The CDR3 loop spans 15 amino acids. Per germline, CDR1 MNHNS and CDR2 SASEGT. Trimming cost V 6 bases and J 8 bases; bases outside gene matches: 10. CDR3 DNA: TGTGCCAGCAGCCTACAGGCTAGCGGGGGCCATGAGCAGTTCTTC. Amino acids: CASSLQASGGHEQFF.

In its sample, this clonotype was seen a few times. The chain combines TRBV3-1 with TRBJ2-2, with 9 bases aligning to TRBD2. Germline assignment: CDR1 LGHDT and CDR2 YNNKEL (reference sequence). Trimming removed 4 bases from V and 5 bases from J; junction bases left unmatched: 11. The CDR3 has 17 residues. CDR3 sequence reads: CASSPGTSKISTGELFF. CDR3 coding DNA: TGTGCCAGCAGCCCTGGGACTAGCAAGATCTCTACCGGGGAGCTGTTTTTT.

This rearrangement joins TRBV29-1 to TRBJ1-1; no clear D gene. The CDR3 consists of 13 residues. Trimming removed 7 bases from V and 1 base from J, with 13 bases in between. Germline CDR1 SQVTM, CDR2 ANQGSEA. For the CDR3, the DNA is TGCAGCGCGCTGGAGTACCAGAACACTGAAGCTTTCTTT. Residues: CSALEYQNTEAFF.

This rearrangement joins TRBV12-3 or TRBV12-4 to TRBJ2-3; 7 bases align to TRBD1. V lost 4 bases to trimming and J lost 4 bases; unmatched junction nucleotides: 8. There are 15 residues in the CDR3. The CDR3 loop is CASSSKLTGSDTQYF. CDR3 DNA sequence: TGTGCCAGCAGTTCTAAATTGACAGGGTCAGATACGCAGTATTTT.

J is TRBJ2-5 and V is TRBV28; D is ambiguous. This CDR3 has 13 residues. Trimming cost V 5 bases and J 2 bases, with 9 bases left between them. Germline V gene lookup returns CDR1 MDHEN and CDR2 SYDVKM. DNA for the CDR3: TGTGCCAGCAGTAAGCCCAATCAAGAGACCCAGTACTTC. Translating gives CASSKPNQETQYF.

The sample holds a few counts of this clonotype. The V and J genes are TRBV12-3 or TRBV12-4 and TRBJ2-2; D call uncertain. Trimming pared 8 bases from V and 0 bases from J, leaving 10 bases between. The CDR3 loop spans 14 amino acids. This chain's CDR3 is CASCNFANTGELFF. DNA of the CDR3: TGTGCCAGCTGTAACTTCGCGAACACCGGGGAGCTGTTTTTT.

The rearrangement uses TRBV11-2 and TRBJ1-2; D uncertain. CDR3 length: 18 residues. Germline CDR1 and CDR2: SGHAT and FQNNGV. V was shortened by 0 bases and J by 4 bases, with 21 bases between the two germline ends. This CDR3 reads CASSLDISWTDRSYGYTF. The CDR3, as DNA: TGTGCCAGCAGCTTAGACATCTCTTGGACGGATAGATCCTATGGCTACACCTTC.

This clonotype was observed a few times. The rearrangement uses TRBV3-1 and TRBJ2-6; D gene uncertain. CDR3 length: 12 amino acids. The ends were cut back, 8 bases at V and 4 bases at J, with 6 bases in the middle. CDR1 and CDR2 (germline): LGHDT, YNNKEL (reference sequence). The CDR3 is CASGEGANVLTF. For the CDR3, the DNA is TGTGCCAGCGGGGAAGGGGCCAACGTCCTGACTTTC.